The 19 T cell receptor beta chains reported below all come from one sample, sequenced in a study of blood T cell repertoires in COVID-19. The assay was immunoSEQ multiplex PCR, and TCRdb's table has in-frame clones only and misses some. The sample consists of around 280,000 clones, about 90% of them appearing once. Sample: PBMCs or T cells enriched from blood (not recorded which). The receptor source for this set is a woman aged 18-29 years with acute COVID-19.

The chain recombines TRBV29-1 with TRBJ1-4; TRBD1 matches 7 bases. CDR1 SQVTM and CDR2 ANQGSEA come from the germline V gene. The CDR3 has 14 residues. Trimming removed 3 bases from V and 6 bases from J; junction bases left unmatched: 7. The CDR3 sequence: CSVEGPGGDEKLFF. The CDR3 nucleotides read TGCAGCGTTGAGGGGCCAGGGGGTGATGAAAAACTGTTTTTT.

This chain connects TRBV14 to TRBJ2-2, with D unclear. This CDR3 spans 18 amino acids. Germline lookup yields CDR1 SGHDN and CDR2 FVKESK. Trimming removed 4 bases at V and 6 bases at J, with 24 bases between. In DNA, the CDR3 is TGTGCCAGCAGCCTCCGACTCGCCACCCTAAGCTTACCCGGGGAGCTGTTTTTT. Translation gives CASSLRLATLSLPGELFF.

V and J are TRBV5-1 and TRBJ1-2; 7 positions match TRBD1. From germline, CDR1 is SGHRS and CDR2 YFSETQ. The J segment lost 6 bases and the V segment lost 4 bases, leaving 9 bases of the junction unmatched. The CDR3 contains 14 residues. The CDR3 DNA reads TGCGCCAGCAGCCAACAGGGGACCGAGGATGGCTACACCTTC. It encodes CASSQQGTEDGYTF.

The chain carries TRBV7-2 and TRBJ2-1; 9 bases agree with TRBD2. The CDR3 covers 14 residues. Germline V gene sequence: CDR1 SGHTA, CDR2 FQGNSA. V dropped 5 bases and J dropped 7; count of bases not matched to a gene: 6. The CDR3 nucleotides read TGTGCCAGCAGCGAAAGCGGGAGGTTAAATGAGCAGTTCTTC. Translating gives CASSESGRLNEQFF.

The V call is TRBV7-2, the J call TRBJ2-5, with 16 bases matching TRBD2. Germline V gene lookup returns CDR1 SGHTA and CDR2 FQGNSA. The J segment lost 5 bases and the V segment lost 5 bases, leaving 8 bases of the junction unmatched. There are 17 residues in the CDR3. CDR3 sequence: CASSTGLAGGGVETQYF. The CDR3 coding sequence is TGTGCCAGCAGCACGGGACTAGCGGGAGGGGGGGTGGAGACCCAGTACTTC.

The J gene is TRBJ1-6, the V gene TRBV30, with a weak D call TRBD1 (6 bases). CDR3 size: 13 residues. Trimming took off 5 bases at V and 7 bases at J, with 12 bases between the two ends. Germline-derived CDR1 and CDR2 are GTSNPN and SVGIG (reference sequence). The CDR3 here is CAWAPGANSPLHF. CDR3 sequence (DNA): TGTGCCTGGGCCCCAGGGGCGAATTCACCCCTCCACTTT.

This chain joins TRBV21-1 and TRBJ2-5; the listed D gene, TRBD2, was not tested against the DNA. TRBV21-1 is shown as a pseudogene. There are 15 residues in the CDR3. CDR3 region: CASSKARGKQETQYF. The CDR3 DNA sequence: TGTGCCAGCAGCAAAGCCCGGGGTAAGCAAGAGACCCAGTACTTC.

The chain links TRBV3-1 (or the pseudogene TRBV3-2) to TRBJ1-3; no firm D call. The V end lost 1 base, the J end lost 2 bases, and 9 bases lay between the germline ends. This CDR3 region has 15 residues. The germline CDR1 and CDR2 sequences are LGHDT and YNNKEL (reference sequence). CDR3 protein: CASSQGSVAGNTIYF. In DNA form, the CDR3 reads TGTGCCAGCAGCCAAGGGTCAGTCGCTGGAAACACCATATATTTT.

This chain links TRBV7-6 with TRBJ2-2, with D possibly TRBD2 on 6 matching bases. The CDR3 sequence is 15 residues long. Trimming left V 3 bases short and J 0 bases short, with 8 bases between. Germline values: CDR1 SGHVS, CDR2 FNYEAQ. CDR3 sequence reads: CASSLGGTNTGELFF. The DNA of the CDR3 is TGTGCCAGCAGCTTGGGGGGAACGAACACCGGGGAGCTGTTTTTT.

This clone was recorded only once. This sequence joins TRBV15 and TRBJ2-6; maybe TRBD1 (5 bases). The CDR3 contains 18 residues. CDR1 and CDR2 from the germline V gene are LNHNV and YYDKDF (reference sequence). Trimming removed 1 base at V and 0 bases at J, with 13 bases between. The CDR3 loop reads CATSRGGGTISGANVLTF. CDR3 in DNA: TGTGCCACCAGCAGAGGGGGCGGAACCATCTCTGGGGCCAACGTCCTGACTTTC.

The rearrangement links TRBV27 to TRBJ2-6, with a possible D match to TRBD2 (7 bases). Germline V gene sequence: CDR1 MNHEY, CDR2 SMNVEV (reference sequence). The CDR3 sequence is 17 residues long. V shed 5 bases and J shed 3 bases, with 17 bases lying between them. This chain's CDR3 is CASSPWGGAGGANVLTF. In DNA form, the CDR3 reads TGTGCCAGCAGTCCTTGGGGGGGGGCTGGTGGGGCCAACGTCCTGACTTTC.

The rearrangement links TRBV10-2 to TRBJ1-5; D remains ambiguous. CDR1 and CDR2 from the germline V gene are WSHSY and SAAADI. Trimming removed 3 bases at V and 3 bases at J, with 3 bases between. CDR3 length equals 12 residues. The CDR3 loop is CASSEANQPQHF. The CDR3 DNA is TGCGCCAGCAGTGAAGCCAATCAGCCCCAGCATTTT.

This clone came up a few times. The chain has TRBV6-4 and TRBJ2-1, with a tentative D call TRBD2 (6 bases). The CDR3 extends over 15 amino acids. The germline CDR1 and CDR2 sequences are MRHNA and SNTAGT. V dropped 3 bases and J dropped 1 base, with 10 bases sitting between them. CDR3 sequence reads: CASSERAGSYNEQFF. CDR3 nucleotides: TGTGCCAGCAGTGAGCGGGCGGGGTCCTACAATGAGCAGTTCTTC.

The gene calls are TRBV19 and TRBJ2-1, with 10 bases identical to TRBD1. Germline assignment: CDR1 LNHDA and CDR2 SQIVND (reference sequence). J was trimmed by 8 bases and V by 7 bases; bases with no gene match: 14. The CDR3 spans 16 residues. The CDR3 spells CASTPRGRQGAHEQFF. As DNA, the CDR3 is TGTGCCAGTACCCCCCGGGGGAGACAGGGGGCCCATGAGCAGTTCTTC.

This chain uses TRBV3-1 (or the pseudogene TRBV3-2) with TRBJ2-1, with TRBD2 identical over 10 bases. CDR3 length equals 19 residues. The germline V gene encodes CDR1 LGHDT and CDR2 YNNKEL (reference sequence). V gave up 4 bases and J gave up 4 bases; unmatched junction bases: 16. The CDR3 loop reads CASSPKGFLAGVFYNEQFF. CDR3 nucleotides: TGTGCCAGCAGCCCCAAAGGCTTCCTAGCGGGAGTCTTTTACAATGAGCAGTTCTTC.

V is TRBV9 and J is TRBJ2-2; 7 bases fit TRBD2. With V trimmed by 0 bases and J by 4 bases, 6 bases remained unmatched. This CDR3 comprises 16 residues. Germline V gives CDR1 SGDLS, CDR2 YYNGEE. Written as DNA, the CDR3 is TGTGCCAGCAGCGTAGATGGCGGGAGTGTCACCGGGGAGCTGTTTTTT. Its translation: CASSVDGGSVTGELFF.

The chain uses TRBV28 and TRBJ1-5; D not certain. V was cut by 6 bases and J by 2 bases, with 5 bases left in between. CDR1 and CDR2 (germline): MDHEN, SYDVKM. The CDR3 runs to 12 residues. For the CDR3, the DNA is TGTGCCAGCAGACCAGGCAATCAGCCCCAGCATTTT. This sequence encodes CASRPGNQPQHF. Full variable domain (missing parts from reference TRBV28 and TRBJ1-5): DVKVTQSSRYLVKRTGEKVFLECVQDMDHENMFWYRQDPGLGLRLIYFSYDVKMKEKGDIPEGYSVSREKKERFSLILESASTNQTSMYLCASRPGNQPQHFGDGTRLSIL.

This rearrangement joins TRBV11-2 to TRBJ1-2; TRBD1 agrees at 7 bases. This CDR3 is 15 amino acids long. V gave up 5 bases and J gave up 4 bases; unmatched junction bases: 10. CDR1 is SGHAT and CDR2 is FQNNGV in the germline V gene. CDR3 loop: CASSVTGPLSYGYTF. In DNA form, the CDR3 reads TGTGCCAGCAGCGTGACAGGGCCTTTGAGCTATGGCTACACCTTC.

The chain uses TRBV6-5 and TRBJ2-5; D is uncertain. Trimming removed 6 bases from V and 3 bases from J, with 11 bases in between. Germline V gene data show CDR1 as MNHEY and CDR2 as SVGAGI. The CDR3 totals 13 residues. The CDR3: CASRAAQKETQYF. The CDR3 DNA is TGTGCCAGCAGGGCTGCACAGAAAGAGACCCAGTACTTC.